Included here is one TCR beta chain sequence, with context. As yet, its antigen is unknown. The source of the sample is a study of molecular identifiers for immune sequencing clone quantification. The V gene end was trimmed by 2 bases and the J gene end by 2 bases; junction bases not matched to a gene: 3. The CDR3 covers 17 residues. Germline assignment: CDR1 MNHEY and CDR2 SVGEGT. Naive CD8 libraries came from about 19,000 to 1,100,000 sorted cells with 10%, 30% or 50% RNA. Previously described methods and listed TCR primers were used for bulk TCR libraries. TCRdb itself ran the PCR reads through MiXCR, one entry per CDR3 protein. Here the sample spans over 550,000 distinct CDR3 sequences, about 25% being singletons. General study results and limits: Whereas naive cells kept under 1% of molecules in clones above 20 RNA copies, such clones held over 97% in effectors.

The gene calls are TRBV6-2 or TRBV6-3 and TRBJ2-3, with TRBD2 matching over 14 bases. The sequence was obtained from a human donor in good health. Some libraries in this study had Jurkat cell RNA spiked in. Sample: naive CD8+ T cells from blood, with Jurkat cell RNA spiked in. The subset denotes: FACS-sorted CD8+CD4-CCR7+CD45RA+ naive T cells. The CDR3 nucleotides are TGTGCCAGCAGTTACGGGACTAGCGGGGGCAACACAGATACGCAGTATTTT. Translating gives CASSYGTSGGNTDTQYF.